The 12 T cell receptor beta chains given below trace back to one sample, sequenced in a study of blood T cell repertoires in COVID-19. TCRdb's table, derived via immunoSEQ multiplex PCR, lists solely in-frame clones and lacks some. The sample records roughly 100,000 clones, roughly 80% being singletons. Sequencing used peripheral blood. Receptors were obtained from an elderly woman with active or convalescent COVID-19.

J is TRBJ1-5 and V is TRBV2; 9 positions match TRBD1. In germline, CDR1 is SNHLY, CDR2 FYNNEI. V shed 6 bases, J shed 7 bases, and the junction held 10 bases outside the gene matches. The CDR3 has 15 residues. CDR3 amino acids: CASSDGTGIRQPQHF. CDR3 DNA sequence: TGTGCCAGCAGCGACGGGACAGGGATTCGGCAGCCCCAGCATTTT. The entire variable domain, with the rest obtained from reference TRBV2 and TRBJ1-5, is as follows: EPEVTQTPSHQVTQMGQEVILRCVPISNHLYFYWYRQILGQKVEFLVSFYNNEISEKSEIFDDQFSVERPDGSNFTLKIRSTKLEDSAMYFCASSDGTGIRQPQHFGDGTRLSIL.

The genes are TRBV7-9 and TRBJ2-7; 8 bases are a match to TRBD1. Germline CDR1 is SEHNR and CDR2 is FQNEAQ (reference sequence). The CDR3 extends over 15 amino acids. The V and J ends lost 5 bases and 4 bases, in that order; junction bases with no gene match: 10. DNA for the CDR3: TGTGCCAGCAGCGGAGGCCGGGACAGGCTATACGAGCAGTACTTC. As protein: CASSGGRDRLYEQYF.

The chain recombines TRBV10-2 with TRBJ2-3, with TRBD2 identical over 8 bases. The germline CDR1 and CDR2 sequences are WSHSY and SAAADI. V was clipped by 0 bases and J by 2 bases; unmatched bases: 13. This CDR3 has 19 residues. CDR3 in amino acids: CASSESTRGAGENTDTQYF. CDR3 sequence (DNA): TGCGCCAGCAGTGAGTCGACTCGAGGAGCGGGGGAAAACACAGATACGCAGTATTTT.

Here the CDR3 reads CASSPDKNYGYTF. CDR3 DNA: TGTGCCAGCAGCCCCGACAAAAACTATGGCTACACCTTC. J is TRBJ1-2 and V is TRBV14; D unclear. V gave up 4 bases and J gave up 2 bases, with 8 bases separating them. Germline V lookup: CDR1 SGHDN, CDR2 FVKESK. The CDR3 sequence is 13 residues long.

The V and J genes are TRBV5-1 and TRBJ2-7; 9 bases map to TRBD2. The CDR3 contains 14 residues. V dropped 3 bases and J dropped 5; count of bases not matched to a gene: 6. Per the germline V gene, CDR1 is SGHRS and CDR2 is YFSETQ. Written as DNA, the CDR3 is TGCGCCAGCAGCTCCTCGGGACTAGCCAACGAGCAGTACTTC. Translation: CASSSSGLANEQYF.

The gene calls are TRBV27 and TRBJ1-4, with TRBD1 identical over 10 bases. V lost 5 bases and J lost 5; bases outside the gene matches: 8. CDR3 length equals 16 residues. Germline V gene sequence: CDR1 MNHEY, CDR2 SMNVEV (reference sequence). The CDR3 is CASSPLPGQGNEKLFF. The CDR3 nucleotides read TGTGCCAGCAGTCCCCTTCCGGGACAGGGGAATGAAAAACTGTTTTTT.

CDR3 protein: CASSIPNDGNTQYF. CDR3 DNA sequence: TGCGCCAGCAGCATACCTAATGACGGGAATACGCAGTATTTT. The rearrangement joins TRBV5-1 to TRBJ2-3; tentative D call: TRBD2 (5 bases). Germline CDR1 reads SGHRS; CDR2 reads YFSETQ. V was trimmed by 4 bases and J by 7 bases, leaving 16 bases between them. CDR3 length: 14 amino acids.

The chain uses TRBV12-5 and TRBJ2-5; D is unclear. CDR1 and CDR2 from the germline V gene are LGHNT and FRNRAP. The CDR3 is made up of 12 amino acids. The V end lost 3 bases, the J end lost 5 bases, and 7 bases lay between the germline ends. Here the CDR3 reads CASGFYAETQYF. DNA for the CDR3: TGTGCTAGTGGTTTTTATGCGGAGACCCAGTACTTC.

The CDR3: CASSVGESVYNEQFF. DNA of the CDR3: TGTGCCAGCAGTGTCGGGGAAAGCGTCTACAATGAGCAGTTCTTC. This chain links TRBV4-2 with TRBJ2-1, with a weak D call TRBD2 (5 bases). Germline-derived CDR1 and CDR2 are LGHNA and YNFKEQ. The CDR3 has 15 amino acids. V lost 6 bases to trimming and J lost 3 bases, with 15 bases between them.

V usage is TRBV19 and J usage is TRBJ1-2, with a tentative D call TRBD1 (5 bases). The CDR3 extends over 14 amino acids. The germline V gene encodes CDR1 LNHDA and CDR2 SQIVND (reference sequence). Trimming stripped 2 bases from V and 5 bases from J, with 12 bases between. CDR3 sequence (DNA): TGTGCCAGTAGTATAATTGGAGGGGAGTATGGCTACACCTTC. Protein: CASSIIGGEYGYTF.

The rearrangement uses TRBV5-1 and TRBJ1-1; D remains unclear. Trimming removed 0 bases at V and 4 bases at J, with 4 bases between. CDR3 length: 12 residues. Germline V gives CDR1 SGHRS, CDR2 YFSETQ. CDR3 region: CASSLVGTEAFF. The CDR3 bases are TGCGCCAGCAGCTTGGTCGGCACTGAAGCTTTCTTT.

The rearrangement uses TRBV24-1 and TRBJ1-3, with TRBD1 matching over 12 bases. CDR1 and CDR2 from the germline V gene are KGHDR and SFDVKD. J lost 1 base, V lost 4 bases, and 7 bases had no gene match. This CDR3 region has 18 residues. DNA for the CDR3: TGTGCCACCAGTGACGGGCGGGACAGGGGGCCTTCTGGAAACACCATATATTTT. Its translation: CATSDGRDRGPSGNTIYF.